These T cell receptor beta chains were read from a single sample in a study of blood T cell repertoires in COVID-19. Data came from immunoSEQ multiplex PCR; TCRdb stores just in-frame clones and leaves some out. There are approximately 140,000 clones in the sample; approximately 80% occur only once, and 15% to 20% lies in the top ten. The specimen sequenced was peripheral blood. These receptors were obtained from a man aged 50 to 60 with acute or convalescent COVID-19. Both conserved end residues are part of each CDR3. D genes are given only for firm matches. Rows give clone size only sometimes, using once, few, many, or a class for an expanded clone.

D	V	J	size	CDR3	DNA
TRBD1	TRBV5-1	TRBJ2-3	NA	CASSERGQGADTQYF	TGCGCCAGCAGCGAGAGGGGACAGGGGGCAGATACGCAGTATTTT
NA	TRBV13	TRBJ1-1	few	CASSSRGGGKEAFF	TGTGCCAGCAGCTCCCGAGGGGGGGGCAAGGAAGCTTTCTTT
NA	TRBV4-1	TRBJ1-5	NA	CASSQVEGGARNQPQHF	TGCGCCAGCAGCCAAGTGGAAGGAGGCGCGCGCAATCAGCCCCAGCATTTT
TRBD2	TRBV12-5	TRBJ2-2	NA	CASGLVQRGGLAGTHGTGELFF	TGTGCTAGTGGTTTGGTACAGAGAGGGGGACTAGCGGGTACCCATGGCACCGGGGAGCTGTTTTTT
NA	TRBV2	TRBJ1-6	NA	CASSEGDIKGSPLHF	TGTGCCAGCAGTGAAGGGGACATAAAAGGTTCACCCCTCCACTTT
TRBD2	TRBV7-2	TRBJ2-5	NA	CASSHSSGGFQETQYF	TGTGCCAGCAGCCATTCTAGCGGCGGTTTCCAAGAGACCCAGTACTTC
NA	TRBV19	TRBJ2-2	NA	CASSTIGGALSTGELFF	TGTGCCAGTAGTACCATAGGCGGGGCACTATCCACCGGGGAGCTGTTTTTT
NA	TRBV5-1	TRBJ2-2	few	CASSLALRGTGELFF	TGCGCCAGCAGCTTGGCCCTCCGGGGAACCGGGGAGCTGTTTTTT
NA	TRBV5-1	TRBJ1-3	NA	CASSTVGGGGNTIYF	TGCGCCAGCAGCACAGTTGGCGGGGGCGGAAACACCATATATTTT
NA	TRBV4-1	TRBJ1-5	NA	CASSQDIQGGRNQPQHF	TGCGCCAGCAGCCAAGATATTCAGGGAGGTCGCAATCAGCCCCAGCATTTT
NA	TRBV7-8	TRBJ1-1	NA	CASSSQVDTEAFF	TGTGCCAGCAGCTCCCAGGTAGACACTGAAGCTTTCTTT
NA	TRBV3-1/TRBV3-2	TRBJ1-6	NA	CASSQGGVTNSPLHF	TGTGCCAGCAGCCAAGGCGGGGTGACTAATTCACCCCTCCACTTT
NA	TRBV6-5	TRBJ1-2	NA	CASGRANGYTF	TGTGCCAGCGGCAGGGCTAATGGCTACACCTTC
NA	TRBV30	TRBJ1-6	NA	CAWSVKGNSPLHF	TGTGCCTGGAGTGTGAAGGGGAATTCACCCCTCCACTTT
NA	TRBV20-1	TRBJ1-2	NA	CSPTEFTGYTF	TGCAGTCCGACAGAGTTCACTGGCTACACCTTC
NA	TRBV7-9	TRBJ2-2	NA	CASSRGQAWNTGELFF	TGTGCCAGCAGCCGAGGGCAGGCCTGGAACACCGGGGAGCTGTTTTTT
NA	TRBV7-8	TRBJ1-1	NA	CASRPYTGPLNTEAFF	TGTGCCAGCAGGCCCTATACAGGTCCGCTGAACACTGAAGCTTTCTTT
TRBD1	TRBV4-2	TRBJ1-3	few	CASSRGNSGTGENTIYF	TGTGCCAGCAGCCGAGGTAATTCCGGGACAGGGGAAAACACCATATATTTT
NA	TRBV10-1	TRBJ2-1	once	CASSDRSSNLGSADYNEQFF	TGCGCCAGCAGTGATCGTTCTTCAAATTTAGGGAGCGCAGACTACAATGAGCAGTTCTTC
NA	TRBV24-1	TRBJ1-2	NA	CATSDSGQIYGYTF	TGTGCCACCAGTGACTCCGGACAGATCTATGGCTACACCTTC
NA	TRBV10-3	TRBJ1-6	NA	CAISILADSPLHF	TGTGCCATCAGCATACTTGCGGATTCACCCCTCCACTTT
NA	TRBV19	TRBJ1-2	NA	CASRVEGTGYTF	TGTGCCAGTAGAGTGGAGGGGACGGGCTACACCTTC
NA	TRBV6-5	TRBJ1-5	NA	CASIAGIGNQPQHF	TGTGCCAGCATTGCAGGGATTGGGAATCAGCCCCAGCATTTT
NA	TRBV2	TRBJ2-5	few	CASGRGQETQYF	TGTGCCAGCGGCAGGGGCCAAGAGACCCAGTACTTC
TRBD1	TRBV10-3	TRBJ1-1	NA	CAITNTGDGTEAFF	TGTGCCATCACTAACACAGGGGACGGCACTGAAGCTTTCTTT
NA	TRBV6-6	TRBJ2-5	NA	CASQPTTGHFQETQYF	TGTGCCAGCCAGCCAACAACGGGACACTTCCAAGAGACCCAGTACTTC
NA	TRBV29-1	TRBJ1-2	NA	CSVGKWDGSNYGYTF	TGCAGCGTTGGAAAATGGGACGGGAGTAACTATGGCTACACCTTC
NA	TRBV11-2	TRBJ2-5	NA	CASSSGSFGRHETQYF	TGTGCCAGCAGCTCGGGGTCCTTCGGCCGTCACGAGACCCAGTACTTC
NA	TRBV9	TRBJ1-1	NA	CASSVEGGATTEAFF	TGTGCCAGCAGCGTAGAAGGGGGGGCTACAACTGAAGCTTTCTTT
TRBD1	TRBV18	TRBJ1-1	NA	CASSSGQGPNTEAFF	TGTGCCAGCTCATCGGGACAGGGGCCGAACACTGAAGCTTTCTTT
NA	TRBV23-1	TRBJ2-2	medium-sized	CASSQLGPRNTGELFF	TGCGCCAGCAGTCAATTGGGGCCCCGGAACACCGGGGAGCTGTTTTTT
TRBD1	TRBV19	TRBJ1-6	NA	CATGTAIDSPLHF	TGTGCCACTGGGACAGCTATCGATTCACCCCTCCACTTT
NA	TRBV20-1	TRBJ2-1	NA	CSARADNEQFF	TGCAGTGCTAGGGCAGACAATGAGCAGTTCTTC
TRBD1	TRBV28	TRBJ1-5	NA	CASSYRGAYQPQHF	TGTGCCAGCAGTTACAGGGGGGCGTATCAGCCCCAGCATTTT